This T cell receptor (beta chain) derives from a study of T cell responses to AZD1222 COVID-19 vaccine (dated by TCRdb to the early 2020s). Looking at the study overall: AZD1222 recipients whose second dose came at about 4 weeks and those whose second dose came at about 12 weeks were combined into one group, since spike-specific TCR depth and breadth did not differ between the two schedules. A total of approximately 230 trial participants underwent TCR sequencing, of whom 207 received two doses of AZD1222 and around 25 received two doses of the MenACWY control vaccine. Trial participants were enrolled by age into subgroups of 18-55, 56-69 and 70-plus years, and about 150, 27 and 61 TCR-sequenced participants, respectively, were included in these subgroups. Study-wide findings and limitations: The 56-69-year group was small, and its depth increase did not reach significance, likely because of low power. Reportedly, almost half of the unique spike-specific TCRs recognized epitopes lying outside the regions that are mutated in the B.1.351 and B.1.1.7 variants. Only five to seven AZD1222 recipients were SARS-CoV-2 seropositive at baseline, limiting conclusions about previously exposed vaccinees. CD4 TCRs associated with the vaccine covered the entire spike protein, and the dominant responses were in regions 160-218 and 743-854. Because no day 14 peak-response samples were available, repertoires were characterized only after the peak T cell response. Participants were mostly white British and included more females than males, and it was suggested by the authors that clonal diversity may have been underestimated. After two AZD1222 doses, spike-specific TCR breadth and depth were significantly higher than at day 0 and than in MenACWY recipients.

Concerning this clone: Its antigen is unknown. Per-nucleotide qualities are absent, and no much larger clonotype sits a single base away.

The time point label, read with the paper, signifies: baseline before first vaccination. Vaccinee samples came from UK trials COV001 and COV002, including a single-blind randomized controlled phase 2/3 trial of AZD1222 (ChAdOx1 nCoV-19) in healthy adults. For TCRbeta chain sequencing, PBMC samples were collected from trial participants at day 0 and at day 28 after the second dose. Reading the germline V gene gives CDR1 SGHNT and CDR2 YENEEA. Trimming costs V 3 bases and J 0 bases, and their ends lie 18 bases apart. Measured from the cysteine to the phenylalanine, the CDR3 is 18 residues long. Only CDR3 DNA is held: 54 bases, read in frame from base 1. The CDR3 regions of human TCRbeta chains were analyzed by immunosequencing. Under the source paper's analysis protocol: Repertoire TCRs were checked for matches against a reference library of SARS-CoV-2-specific TCRs that had been generated using the MIRA antigen-specificity platform. Breadth meant the fraction of unique TCRs that were SARS-CoV-2-associated, whereas depth meant the fraction of total T cells that were SARS-CoV-2-associated. Using the MIRA data, every spike-specific TCR was mapped to the spike region that the TCR reacted to and assigned to either a CD4 or a CD8 class. Log10-transformed breadth and depth values were compared by one-way ANOVA with Sidak's multiple comparisons tests. TCRdb limited this immuneACCESS table to in-frame rearrangements with V and J called. A share of clones is missing; checked studies link under half to unresolved V genes, and the rest is unexplained. V and J calls and clone size follow that table, whereas D and trimming were derived from the DNA. This sample has about 180,000 clones in its table, and around nine tenths of those were observed once. 1.5% to 2% of the sample goes to the ten largest clones.

The chain was built from TRBV11-3 and TRBJ2-1, with TRBD2 perhaps the D gene, on 6 matching bases. The sequencing used peripheral blood, collected on day 0 of AZD1222 vaccination. This receptor was identified in an adult in good health. The nucleotide sequence is TGTGCCAGCAGCTTGGGAGGCCAGGACGGAAGCTCCTACAATGAGCAGTTCTTC. It encodes CASSLGGQDGSSYNEQFF.